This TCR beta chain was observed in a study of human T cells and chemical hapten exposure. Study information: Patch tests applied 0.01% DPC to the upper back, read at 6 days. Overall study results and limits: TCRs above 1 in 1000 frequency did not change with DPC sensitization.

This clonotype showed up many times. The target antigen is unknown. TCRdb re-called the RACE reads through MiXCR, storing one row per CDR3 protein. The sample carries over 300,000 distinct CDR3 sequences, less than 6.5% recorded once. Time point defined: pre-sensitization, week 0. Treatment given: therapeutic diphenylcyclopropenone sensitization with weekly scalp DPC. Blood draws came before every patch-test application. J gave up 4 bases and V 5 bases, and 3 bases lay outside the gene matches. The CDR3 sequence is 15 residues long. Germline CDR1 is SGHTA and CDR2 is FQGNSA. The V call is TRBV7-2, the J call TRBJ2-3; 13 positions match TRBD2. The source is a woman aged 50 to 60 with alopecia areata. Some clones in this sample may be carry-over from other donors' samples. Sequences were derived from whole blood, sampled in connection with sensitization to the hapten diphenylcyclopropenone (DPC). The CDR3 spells CASSRLAGGSDTQYF. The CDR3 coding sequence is TGTGCCAGCAGCCGACTAGCGGGGGGCTCAGATACGCAGTATTTT.